A selection of T cell receptor beta chains follows, all from one sample in a study of Ad26.COV2.S vaccination and SARS-CoV-2 variants. Some clones are missing from TCRdb's copy, which holds only in-frame ones; the method was immunoSEQ multiplex PCR. The data show around 250,000 clones, about 83% seen once. The source material was peripheral blood, sampled in a trial of Ad26.COV2.S vaccine versus placebo. Receptors were obtained from a person between 18 and 65 years old who received the Ad26.COV2.S COVID-19 vaccine or a placebo. Both conserved end residues are part of each CDR3. A D gene is named only where the DNA matches it firmly. Size is stated for part of the rows, as once, few or many counts, or as a class when the clone is expanded.

D gene,V gene,clone size,J gene,CDR3 protein,CDR3 DNA
TRBD1,TRBV5-1,.,TRBJ2-5,CASSRRDRGFMKTQYF,TGCGCCAGCAGTCGCCGGGACAGGGGGTTCATGAAGACCCAGTACTTC
.,TRBV24-1,few,TRBJ1-2,CATSLTGNYGYTF,TGTGCCACCAGCCTGACGGGTAACTATGGCTACACCTTC
.,TRBV5-5,.,TRBJ2-7,CASSPPGISSYEQYF,TGTGCCAGCAGCCCGCCCGGGATAAGCTCCTACGAGCAGTACTTC
.,TRBV20-1,once,TRBJ2-3,CSARETHTQYF,TGCAGTGCTAGAGAAACACATACGCAGTATTTT
.,TRBV6-5,few,TRBJ1-1,CASSYHSRGGNTEAFF,TGTGCCAGCAGTTACCATTCCAGGGGCGGGAACACTGAAGCTTTCTTT
.,TRBV16,.,TRBJ2-1,CASSPYRVNYNEQFF,TGTGCCAGCAGCCCTTACAGAGTCAACTACAATGAGCAGTTCTTC
.,TRBV7-2,once,TRBJ2-7,CASSLLGEDEQYF,TGTGCCAGCAGCTTATTGGGCGAAGACGAGCAGTACTTC
.,TRBV30,.,TRBJ1-6,CACQTGSPLHF,TGTGCCTGCCAAACAGGGTCACCCCTCCACTTT
TRBD1,TRBV6-5,many,TRBJ2-7,CASSYSGTGEYEQYF,TGTGCCAGCAGTTACTCCGGGACAGGGGAGTACGAGCAGTACTTC
.,TRBV5-5,.,TRBJ1-2,CASSLGRGRYDGYTF,TGTGCCAGCAGCTTGGGTCGCGGCAGATACGATGGCTACACCTTC
.,TRBV12-3/TRBV12-4,once,TRBJ2-5,CASSSSPGTQYF,TGTGCCAGCAGTTCAAGTCCGGGGACCCAGTACTTC
.,TRBV6-2/TRBV6-3,.,TRBJ2-7,CASSYSQIWLKQYF,TGTGCCAGCAGTTACTCTCAGATTTGGCTTAAGCAGTACTTC
TRBD1,TRBV9,.,TRBJ2-2,CASSVGKGGTGFTGELFF,TGTGCCAGCAGCGTAGGAAAAGGGGGGACAGGGTTCACCGGGGAGCTGTTTTTT
.,TRBV6-6,.,TRBJ1-1,CASRESGSLNTEAFF,TGTGCCAGCAGGGAGTCAGGGAGCCTGAACACTGAAGCTTTCTTT
.,TRBV5-1,.,TRBJ2-2,CASSVEPANTGELFF,TGCGCCAGCAGCGTGGAGCCGGCGAACACCGGGGAGCTGTTTTTT
.,TRBV5-1,.,TRBJ2-5,CASSLSTIQETQYF,TGCGCCAGCAGCTTGTCGACTATCCAAGAGACCCAGTACTTC
.,TRBV2,.,TRBJ1-2,CASSEGFTGSYGYTF,TGTGCCAGCAGTGAGGGGTTTACGGGGAGCTATGGCTACACCTTC
.,TRBV4-3,.,TRBJ1-2,CASSPTVGYGYTF,TGCGCCAGCAGCCCGACTGTGGGTTATGGCTACACCTTC
TRBD1,TRBV6-2/TRBV6-3,once,TRBJ1-1,CASSKTGTGGEAFF,TGTGCCAGCAGTAAGACCGGGACAGGGGGTGAAGCTTTCTTT
.,TRBV5-5,.,TRBJ1-2,CASAIAQIFYGYTF,TGTGCCAGCGCTATCGCGCAGATTTTTTATGGCTACACCTTC
.,TRBV6-1,.,TRBJ1-5,CASSEGGGWQPQHF,TGTGCCAGCAGTGAAGGGGGCGGCTGGCAGCCCCAGCATTTT
TRBD1,TRBV10-3,.,TRBJ2-3,CAISESPTGNTDTQYF,TGTGCCATCAGTGAGTCGCCGACAGGGAACACAGATACGCAGTATTTT
TRBD1,TRBV7-2,.,TRBJ2-4,CASRLNGQGNAKNIQYF,TGTGCCAGCAGATTGAATGGACAGGGGAACGCCAAAAACATTCAGTACTTC
.,TRBV6-2/TRBV6-3,.,TRBJ1-5,CASSYVAFNQPQHF,TGTGCCAGCAGTTACGTCGCCTTCAATCAGCCCCAGCATTTT
.,TRBV7-3,.,TRBJ1-1,CASSLDSNTEAFF,TGTGCCAGCAGCTTAGATTCCAACACTGAAGCTTTCTTT
TRBD2,TRBV11-1,.,TRBJ2-5,CASSLSRGGRETQYF,TGTGCCAGCAGCTTATCCCGGGGGGGCCGGGAGACCCAGTACTTC
TRBD1,TRBV29-1,once,TRBJ2-2,CSVEGQINTGELFF,TGCAGCGTTGAGGGACAGATTAACACCGGGGAGCTGTTTTTT